Listed here are 25 T cell receptor beta chains from one sample, sequenced in a study of Graves' ophthalmopathy and Graves' hyperthyroidism. RNA transcripts were the source from which TCR beta CDR3 regions were amplified. RT-PCR in the first round used HTBI primers; a second-round multiplex PCR followed. TCRdb re-analysed the multiplex PCR reads in MiXCR, keeping a single row per CDR3 protein. This table holds just over 600,000 distinct CDR3 sequences, about a fifth found once. The sequencing sample was made of peripheral blood. All receptors derive from a woman aged 18-29 years with stable Graves' hyperthyroidism. Some clones in this sample may be carry-over from other donors' samples.

This clonotype was seen a few times. This sequence joins TRBV28 and TRBJ1-2, with D unclear. V lost 10 bases and J 2 bases, leaving 14 bases between the germline ends. CDR1 and CDR2 from the germline V gene are MDHEN and SYDVKM. This CDR3 comprises 13 residues. CDR3 sequence (DNA): TGTGCCATCGCCCTAGACGGCAACTATGGCTACACCTTC. This translates into CAIALDGNYGYTF.

There are many counts of this clonotype. The V and J genes are TRBV12-3 or TRBV12-4 and TRBJ2-2, with D unresolved. Trimming took 6 bases from V and 5 from J, leaving 10 bases between them. There are 13 residues in the CDR3. The CDR3 coding sequence is TGTGCCAGCAGATCCGTGAGGACCGGGGAGCTGTTTTTT. Translating it yields CASRSVRTGELFF.

This chain joins TRBV27 and TRBJ1-1; D is ambiguous. CDR3 length: 15 residues. Trimming left V 0 bases short and J 1 base short, with 9 bases between. CDR1 is MNHEY and CDR2 is SMNVEV in the germline V gene (reference sequence). The CDR3 sequence: CASSLSMGKNTEAFF. CDR3 in DNA: TGTGCCAGCAGTTTATCGATGGGCAAGAACACTGAAGCTTTCTTT.

This sequence joins TRBV18 and TRBJ2-2; TRBD1 matches 9 bases. V trimming: 5 bases; J trimming: 1 base; junction bases outside the gene matches: 8. There are 17 residues in the CDR3. Germline V gene sequence: CDR1 KGHSH, CDR2 LQKENI. CDR3 region: CASSDFGTGKNTGELFF. The CDR3 DNA sequence: TGTGCCAGCTCAGACTTTGGGACAGGGAAGAACACCGGGGAGCTGTTTTTT.

This clonotype showed up many times. V gene TRBV7-2 combines with J gene TRBJ1-2; no clear D. The V gene lost 5 bases and the J gene lost 4 bases, with 14 bases spanning the gap. Germline V gene sequence: CDR1 SGHTA, CDR2 FQGNSA. The CDR3 is 14 residues long. The DNA of the CDR3 is TGTGCCAGCAGCGCCGCCTCGGTGCTCTATGGCTACACCTTC. It encodes CASSAASVLYGYTF.

This clonotype occurred a few times. Mismatch with germline at one junction end may stem from a read error. The chain has TRBV12-3 or TRBV12-4 and TRBJ2-1, with 8 bases identical to TRBD1. The CDR3 is made up of 15 amino acids. The CDR3 region has the DNA TGTGCCAGCAGTTTGGGCAGGGGGCCCTACAATGAGAAGTTCTTC. Its protein is CASSLGRGPYNEKFF.

The chain employs TRBV12-3 or TRBV12-4 and TRBJ2-2; D is unclear. V was clipped by 5 bases and J by 4 bases, with 17 bases between them. This CDR3 is 16 amino acids long. In DNA form, the CDR3 reads TGTGCCAGCAGTACCACCTGGGATCTGAGCACCGGGGAGCTGTTTTTT. Protein sequence: CASSTTWDLSTGELFF.

In its sample, this clonotype was seen many times. The V and J genes are TRBV27 and TRBJ1-1; no firm D call. V was trimmed by 2 bases and J by 4 bases, leaving 11 bases between them. The germline V gene encodes CDR1 MNHEY and CDR2 SMNVEV (reference sequence). The CDR3 loop spans 14 amino acids. The CDR3 is CASSLQLGFTEAFF. CDR3 in DNA: TGTGCCAGCAGTTTACAGCTCGGTTTCACTGAAGCTTTCTTT.

This clonotype was recorded at least ten times. As DNA, the CDR3 is TGTGCCAGCAGCTTAGAAGGGCAGGGTTTGACCCACGAGCAGTACTTC. It translates to CASSLEGQGLTHEQYF. This chain uses TRBV11-2 with TRBJ2-7; D perhaps matches TRBD1 (5 bases). Trimming removed 0 bases from V and 5 bases from J, with 17 bases in between. The CDR3 loop spans 16 amino acids. Germline V gene lookup returns CDR1 SGHAT and CDR2 FQNNGV.

With regard to this clonotype: The CDR3 does not close with the conserved phenylalanine or tryptophan, likely indicating a read error. Because the CDR3's place on the DNA is in doubt, the DNA is left out and the CDR3 is given as listed by TCRdb. The J gene is TRBJ2-5, the V gene TRBV15. The CDR3 is 9 residues long, ends included. CDR1 and CDR2 from the germline V gene are LNHNV and YYDKDF (reference sequence). CDR3 region: CATSRSLGR.

This clonotype was seen more than once but under ten times. The chain joins TRBV29-1 to TRBJ1-2; TRBD1 aligns across 10 bases. This CDR3 has 14 residues. Germline CDR1 and CDR2: SQVTM and ANQGSEA. Trimming took 4 bases from V and 1 from J; bases not matched to a gene: 3. CDR3 bases: TGCAGCGTTGTAAGGGACAGGGGTAACTATGGCTACACCTTC. It specifies CSVVRDRGNYGYTF.

There are many counts of this clonotype. This chain links TRBV5-1 with TRBJ1-6; tentatively, D is TRBD1 (6 bases). The germline V and J ends were trimmed by 4 bases and 7 bases, with 12 bases remaining between them. Germline CDR1 is SGHRS and CDR2 is YFSETQ. The CDR3 extends over 14 amino acids. The CDR3 here is CASSGGTSNSPLHF. CDR3 coding DNA: TGCGCCAGCAGCGGCGGGACATCGAATTCACCCCTCCACTTT. Using reference TRBV5-1 and TRBJ1-6 for the parts outside the CDR3, the full variable domain is KAGVTQTPRYLIKTRGQQVTLSCSPISGHRSVSWYQQTPGQGLQFLFEYFSETQRNKGNFPGRFSGRQFSNSRSEMNVSTLELGDSALYLCASSGGTSNSPLHFGNGTRLTVT.

This clonotype was recorded at least ten times. The V and J genes are TRBV2 and TRBJ2-2, with D perhaps matching TRBD1 (5 bases). The V and J ends lost 8 bases and 5 bases respectively, with 12 bases between them. The V gene's germline CDR1 is SNHLY and CDR2 FYNNEI. This CDR3 spans 13 amino acids. As DNA, the CDR3 is TGTGCCAGCCTAGACAGTAATACCGGGGAGCTGTTTTTT. As protein: CASLDSNTGELFF.

This clonotype showed up many times. CDR3 protein: CASSPGDRVRTQYF. The DNA of the CDR3 is TGTGCCAGCAGCCCCGGGGACAGAGTGCGGACCCAGTACTTC. The rearrangement links TRBV3-1 to TRBJ2-5; TRBD1 matches at 7 bases. The germline gives CDR1 LGHDT, CDR2 YNNKEL (reference sequence). This CDR3 region has 14 residues. The junction had 9 bases not matched to a gene; V was cut back by 4 bases and J by 7 bases.

V usage is TRBV20-1 and J usage is TRBJ2-7, with D unresolved. V gave up 2 bases and J gave up 6 bases, with 14 bases separating them. The CDR3 is 13 amino acids. The germline CDR1 and CDR2 sequences are DFQATT and SNEGSKA (reference sequence). The CDR3 DNA follows: TGCAGTGCTAGATCCCTCCTCCTGGGCGAGCAGTACTTC. This sequence encodes CSARSLLLGEQYF.

This clonotype was detected ten times or more. The CDR3 sequence: CASTQDNRQGGYTF. CDR3 nucleotide sequence: TGCGCCAGCACCCAGGACAACCGTCAGGGCGGCTACACCTTC. The chain carries TRBV5-1 and TRBJ1-2; possible D gene TRBD1, 5 bases. Looked up from germline, CDR1 is SGHRS and CDR2 is YFSETQ. The length of the CDR3 is 14 residues. V lost 6 bases to trimming and J lost 8 bases, with 20 bases between them.

The V gene is TRBV2, the J gene TRBJ1-1; TRBD1 might be the D (5 bases). The V end was cut by 8 bases, the J end by 8 bases, with 15 bases between. This CDR3 spans 12 amino acids. The germline V gene encodes CDR1 SNHLY and CDR2 FYNNEI. The CDR3 nucleotides are TGTGCCAGCCGGCGGGACTCCTTGGAAGCTTTCTTT. Amino acids: CASRRDSLEAFF. The complete variable domain, with remaining parts taken from reference TRBV2 and TRBJ1-1, reads EPEVTQTPSHQVTQMGQEVILRCVPISNHLYFYWYRQILGQKVEFLVSFYNNEISEKSEIFDDQFSVERPDGSNFTLKIRSTKLEDSAMYFCASRRDSLEAFFGQGTRLTVV.

This clonotype was detected a few times. The chain uses TRBV19 and TRBJ2-6, with a possible D match to TRBD2 (5 bases). Germline CDR1 is LNHDA and CDR2 is SQIVND (reference sequence). The CDR3 length is 16 residues. Trimming cost V 7 bases and J 0 bases, with 13 bases left between them. The CDR3 protein is CASTNPGFSGANVLTF. CDR3 nucleotide sequence: TGTGCCAGTACCAACCCGGGGTTCTCTGGGGCCAACGTCCTGACTTTC.

This clonotype has a count of ten or more. The chain couples TRBV10-3 to TRBJ1-2; no reliable D call. The CDR3 has 13 residues. Trimming took 10 bases from V and 0 from J, leaving 12 bases between them. Germline V gene lookup returns CDR1 ENHRY and CDR2 SYGVKD. CDR3 DNA sequence: TGTGCCACTCGCGGAAGGACTAACTATGGCTACACCTTC. It codes for CATRGRTNYGYTF.

J is TRBJ2-7 and V is TRBV28; D is unclear. This CDR3 contains 16 residues. Germline V lookup: CDR1 MDHEN, CDR2 SYDVKM. V gave up 5 bases and J gave up 3 bases, with 20 bases separating them. The CDR3 sequence is CASSSPSFLTFYEQYF. The CDR3 bases are TGTGCCAGCAGTAGCCCCTCCTTCCTTACCTTCTACGAGCAGTACTTC.

There are a few counts of this clonotype. V and J are TRBV11-2 and TRBJ2-7, with 7 bases fitting TRBD2. This CDR3 contains 16 residues. The V and J ends lost 1 base and 0 bases, in that order; junction bases with no gene match: 6. Germline V CDR1 and CDR2: SGHAT, FQNNGV. CDR3 sequence reads: CASSLVGGGVSYEQYF. CDR3 DNA sequence: TGTGCCAGCAGCTTAGTCGGCGGGGGTGTCTCCTACGAGCAGTACTTC. The full variable domain, completed using reference TRBV11-2 and TRBJ2-7, is EAGVAQSPRYKIIEKRQSVAFWCNPISGHATLYWYQQILGQGPKLLIQFQNNGVVDDSQLPKDRFSAERLKGVDSTLKIQPAKLEDSAVYLCASSLVGGGVSYEQYFGPGTRLTVT.

CDR3 sequence: CASVRGANYGYTF. The CDR3 DNA reads TGTGCCAGTGTGCGTGGGGCTAACTATGGCTACACCTTC. The chain recombines TRBV6-1 with TRBJ1-2; D remains unclear. Trimming removed 9 bases at V and 0 bases at J, with 11 bases between. The germline CDR1 and CDR2 sequences are MNHNS and SASEGT. The CDR3 runs to 13 residues.

The chain links TRBV28 to TRBJ1-6; 8 bases fit TRBD1. The V gene end was trimmed by 5 bases and the J gene end by 5 bases; junction bases not matched to a gene: 17. Germline V lookup: CDR1 MDHEN, CDR2 SYDVKM. The CDR3 is made up of 19 amino acids. DNA for the CDR3: TGTGCCAGCAGTCTACAGGGGGTGTTGGGCATAGCGGATAATTCACCCCTCCACTTT. This sequence encodes CASSLQGVLGIADNSPLHF.

The chain couples TRBV27 to TRBJ1-6, with D hard to call. Trimming took 7 bases from V and 10 from J, leaving 17 bases between them. The CDR3 covers 14 residues. Germline CDR1 and CDR2: MNHEY and SMNVEV (reference sequence). This chain's CDR3 is CASTPSSISSPLHF. The CDR3 DNA follows: TGTGCCAGCACCCCTAGCTCTATAAGCTCACCCCTCCACTTT.

This clonotype was seen at least ten times. The chain links TRBV12-3 or TRBV12-4 to TRBJ1-2; D unclear. This CDR3 has 13 amino acids. The ends were cut back, 6 bases at V and 7 bases at J, with 15 bases in the middle. CDR3 nucleotide sequence: TGTGCCAGCAGCCTCCCCCAGGCTCTTGGCTACACCTTC. This encodes CASSLPQALGYTF.